The 3 T cell receptor beta chains reported below all come from one sample, sequenced in a study of read filtering for tumor transcriptome and immune sequencing. From around 440 ng of RNA, a library with molecular barcoded alpha/delta and beta/gamma adaptors was made. TCRdb reprocessed the reads via MiXCR and lists one record per CDR3 protein. In the table there are under 150,000 distinct CDR3 sequences, about 13% of which are singletons. Sequencing was performed on a population of CD138-negative cells sorted from bone marrow. The source of these receptors is a donor at least 40 years old with multiple myeloma.

For this clonotype: A much larger clone lies one base from this, so it may be a read error. The V and J genes are TRBV12-3 or TRBV12-4 and TRBJ2-7; the match to TRBD1 covers 9 bases. This CDR3 has 12 amino acids. Trimming cost V 6 bases and J 9 bases; bases outside gene matches: 6. The CDR3 bases are TGTGCCAGCAGACTGGGACAGGGAGTGCAGTACTTC. It codes for CASRLGQGVQYF.

Concerning this clonotype: A much larger clone lies a single base off, so this may be a read error. This chain uses TRBV7-9 with TRBJ2-2, with a weak D call TRBD2 (5 bases). V shed 5 bases and J shed 7 bases, with 14 bases lying between them. The CDR3 has 14 amino acids. Germline lookup yields CDR1 SEHNR and CDR2 FQNEAQ (reference sequence). The CDR3 is CASSLRTGDGELFF. For the CDR3, the DNA is TGTGCCAGCAGCCTCCGGACTGGGGACGGGGAGCTGTTTTTT.

This clonotype appeared many times. The chain couples TRBV6-2 or TRBV6-3 to TRBJ1-1; tentatively, D is TRBD1 (5 bases). V was trimmed by 8 bases and J by 5 bases, leaving 21 bases between them. Germline V gene data show CDR1 as MNHEY and CDR2 as SVGEGT. The CDR3 is 15 residues long. The CDR3 DNA follows: TGTGCCAGCCTAGAGTCTCCGGGGGGTGGAACTGAAGCTTTCTTT. It is translated as CASLESPGGGTEAFF.